The next 26 T cell receptor beta chains were all read from a single sample in a study of spatial heterogeneity in lung cancer. Each CDR3 protein is one row after TCRdb ran MiXCR on the 5' RACE reads. Seen here are about 85,000 distinct CDR3 sequences, about a fifth observed once, and the top ten hold roughly 6.2%. The time point here: sample taken at primary tumor resection. Researchers sequenced whole RNA taken from tumor, nontumor lung or frozen PBMC without sorting. Material: PBMCs, obtained at surgery. The receptors stem from a male donor with early-stage non-small cell lung cancer.

A few counts support this clonotype. Here the CDR3 reads CASSLAIVDTEAFF. The CDR3 coding sequence is TGTGCCAGCAGCTTAGCGATTGTTGACACTGAAGCTTTCTTT. The chain links TRBV7-6 to TRBJ1-1; no definite D call. V was pared by 0 bases and J by 3 bases, with 8 bases between. Germline loops: CDR1 SGHVS, CDR2 FNYEAQ. The CDR3 extends over 14 amino acids.

This clonotype was recorded a few times. The chain recombines TRBV4-3 with TRBJ2-5, with D possibly called TRBD1 or TRBD2 (5 bases each). This CDR3 region has 15 residues. Trimming cost V 5 bases and J 3 bases, with 16 bases left between them. Per the germline V gene, CDR1 is LGHNA and CDR2 is YSLEER. The DNA for the CDR3 is TGCGCCAGCAGCGTATCCGGGACCGTCGAAGAGACCCAGTACTTC. It is translated as CASSVSGTVEETQYF.

This clonotype was detected many times. The rearrangement links TRBV28 to TRBJ1-2; D remains unclear. V lost 6 bases and J 6 bases, leaving 11 bases between the germline ends. The germline V gene encodes CDR1 MDHEN and CDR2 SYDVKM. The CDR3 is 12 amino acids. CDR3 loop: CASRTMDHGYTF. The CDR3, as DNA: TGTGCCAGCAGGACAATGGATCATGGCTACACCTTC.

This clonotype was detected only a few times. CDR3 sequence reads: CASSPESDTQYF. The CDR3, as DNA: TGTGCCAGCAGCCCGGAGTCAGATACGCAGTATTTT. The rearrangement uses TRBV9 and TRBJ2-3; D uncertain. The ends were cut back, 4 bases at V and 4 bases at J, with 7 bases in the middle. Per germline, CDR1 SGDLS and CDR2 YYNGEE. There are 12 residues in the CDR3.

The gene calls are TRBV3-1 and TRBJ1-2; D possibly corresponds to TRBD1 (6 bases). V lost 0 bases and J 0 bases, leaving 14 bases between the germline ends. In germline, CDR1 is LGHDT, CDR2 YNNKEL (reference sequence). The CDR3 covers 17 residues. Here the CDR3 DNA reads TGTGCCAGCAGCCAAGATTGGGGGGCGCGAGCTAACTATGGCTACACCTTC. This codes for CASSQDWGARANYGYTF.

The rearrangement links TRBV4-3 to TRBJ2-2; TRBD1 agrees at 7 bases. CDR3 length: 15 residues. Losses at the gene ends were 2 bases for V and 1 base for J; bases not matched to a gene: 1. Germline V CDR1 and CDR2: LGHNA, YSLEER. CDR3 region: CASSQTGENTGELFF. The DNA of the CDR3 is TGCGCCAGCAGCCAAACAGGGGAGAACACCGGGGAGCTGTTTTTT.

There are many counts of this clonotype. The chain has TRBV5-4 and TRBJ2-3; possible D gene TRBD1, 5 bases. Germline CDR1 reads SGHNT; CDR2 reads YYREEE (reference sequence). The CDR3 sequence is 16 residues long. V was pared by 4 bases and J by 0 bases, with 15 bases between. The CDR3 is CASSVGQLISTDTQYF. The CDR3 DNA reads TGTGCCAGCAGCGTGGGGCAACTCATTAGCACAGATACGCAGTATTTT.

The chain is built from TRBV18 and TRBJ2-2; the D is unclear. Deletions cut 2 bases from V and 2 bases from J, with 6 bases between. This CDR3 contains 14 residues. Germline CDR1 reads KGHSH; CDR2 reads LQKENI. The CDR3 nucleotides are TGTGCCAGCTCACCAGGAACTAACACCGGGGAGCTGTTTTTT. Residues: CASSPGTNTGELFF.

V is TRBV18 and J is TRBJ1-5; a weak D match, TRBD1 (6 bases). Germline V CDR1 and CDR2: KGHSH, LQKENI. The CDR3 runs to 17 residues. Deletions cut 2 bases from V and 2 bases from J, with 16 bases between. CDR3 residues: CASSPFGRGRGNQPQHF. In nucleotides, the CDR3 is TGTGCCAGCTCACCATTTGGCAGGGGAAGGGGCAATCAGCCCCAGCATTTT.

This clonotype turned up a few times. The V and J genes are TRBV7-9 and TRBJ2-7; tentatively, D is TRBD1 (6 bases). Germline CDR1 reads SEHNR; CDR2 reads FQNEAQ (reference sequence). V was pared by 3 bases and J by 4 bases, with 7 bases between. The CDR3 covers 12 residues. CDR3 region: CASSFQGYEQYF. CDR3 sequence (DNA): TGTGCCAGCAGCTTCCAGGGGTACGAGCAGTACTTC.

The chain combines TRBV20-1 with TRBJ2-7; 14 bases match TRBD2. V trimming: 4 bases; J trimming: 5 bases; junction bases outside the gene matches: 19. From germline, CDR1 is DFQATT and CDR2 SNEGSKA (reference sequence). This CDR3 spans 19 amino acids. CDR3 sequence (DNA): TGCAGTGCTACTGGTGTGCTGACTAGCGGGAGGGCTTTGATCAACGAGCAGTACTTC. Translated: CSATGVLTSGRALINEQYF.

The chain has TRBV12-3 or TRBV12-4 and TRBJ2-7; TRBD2 is a possible D gene (5 bases). Between the trimmed V and J ends, which lost 3 bases and 0 bases, there was a span of 12 bases. The CDR3 runs 15 residues. This chain's CDR3 is CASSLNLGDSYEQYF. For the CDR3, the DNA is TGTGCCAGCAGTTTGAACCTCGGGGACTCCTACGAGCAGTACTTC.

CDR3 nucleotides: TGTGCCAGCAGCTTCTCGGCTAGCGGGGGGCAAGAGACCCAGTACTTC. Encoded protein: CASSFSASGGQETQYF. The chain is built from TRBV7-9 and TRBJ2-5; 11 nucleotides line up with TRBD2. With 3 bases clipped from V and 2 bases from J, the junction kept 5 bases outside the gene matches. This CDR3 contains 16 residues. Germline V CDR1 and CDR2: SEHNR, FQNEAQ (reference sequence). Using reference TRBV7-9 and TRBJ2-5 for the parts outside the CDR3, the full variable domain is DTGVSQNPRHKITKRGQNVTFRCDPISEHNRLYWYRQTLGQGPEFLTYFQNEAQLEKSRLLSDRFSAERPKGSFSTLEIQRTEQGDSAMYLCASSFSASGGQETQYFGPGTRLLVL.

The DNA of the CDR3 is TGCGCCAGCTCGACTAGCGGGAGCGCACATACAGATACGCAGTATTTT. Its translation: CASSTSGSAHTDTQYF. This chain links TRBV5-1 with TRBJ2-3; 12 nucleotides match TRBD2. Germline CDR1 and CDR2: SGHRS and YFSETQ. This CDR3 is built from 16 residues. V dropped 7 bases and J dropped 3; count of bases not matched to a gene: 9. Drawing the rest from reference TRBV5-1 and TRBJ2-3, the complete variable domain is KAGVTQTPRYLIKTRGQQVTLSCSPISGHRSVSWYQQTPGQGLQFLFEYFSETQRNKGNFPGRFSGRQFSNSRSEMNVSTLELGDSALYLCASSTSGSAHTDTQYFGPGTRLTVL.

The chain recombines TRBV6-5 with TRBJ1-2, with a tentative D call TRBD1 (5 bases). V lost 0 bases to trimming and J lost 6 bases, with 11 bases between them. Germline V gene sequence: CDR1 MNHEY, CDR2 SVGAGI. The CDR3 extends over 14 amino acids. CDR3 region: CASSYSGRRDGYTF. DNA for the CDR3: TGTGCCAGCAGTTACTCGGGACGCCGAGATGGCTACACCTTC.

The chain carries TRBV28 and TRBJ1-6, with D possibly being TRBD1 (5 bases). V was shortened by 8 bases and J by 6 bases, with 17 bases between the two germline ends. CDR3 length equals 15 residues. Germline V CDR1 and CDR2: MDHEN, SYDVKM. Written as DNA, the CDR3 is TGTGCCAGCGCCGGGGGAGGCAGCTCTAATTCACCCCTCCACTTT. Translation: CASAGGGSSNSPLHF.

V usage is TRBV2 and J usage is TRBJ1-2; D uncertain. The V gene's germline CDR1 is SNHLY and CDR2 FYNNEI. The CDR3 length is 13 residues. Trimming took 7 bases from V and 2 from J, leaving 11 bases between them. The CDR3 coding sequence is TGTGCCAGCACCGCTACACCGAACTATGGCTACACCTTC. This sequence encodes CASTATPNYGYTF.

V is TRBV5-1 and J is TRBJ2-7; possible D gene TRBD1, 6 bases. The CDR3 has 14 amino acids. Germline CDR1 SGHRS, CDR2 YFSETQ. V lost 0 bases and J 2 bases, leaving 9 bases between the germline ends. The DNA for the CDR3 is TGCGCCAGCAGCTTGGTCGCAGGGGCCTACGAGCAGTACTTC. Translated: CASSLVAGAYEQYF.

A word on this clonotype: A much larger clonotype is one base distant, so this may be a read error. The chain couples TRBV5-1 to TRBJ2-3; D unclear. CDR3 length equals 12 residues. Germline CDR1 and CDR2: SGHRS and YFSETQ. CDR3 nucleotide sequence: TGCGTCAGCAGCTTGGCCACAGATACGCAGTATTTT. It is translated as CVSSLATDTQYF.

This clonotype turned up a few times. The V gene is TRBV6-4, the J gene TRBJ2-1; 8 bases match TRBD2. Germline CDR1 and CDR2: MRHNA and SNTAGT. The CDR3 sequence is 15 residues long. V lost 4 bases and J lost 2; bases outside the gene matches: 4. CDR3 region: CASSVVGGAYNEQFF. The CDR3 DNA reads as TGTGCCAGCAGTGTCGTCGGGGGGGCCTACAATGAGCAGTTCTTC.

This clonotype was observed at least ten times. CDR3 amino acids: CASSQRQVTEAFF. The CDR3 DNA sequence: TGTGCCAGCAGCCAGAGGCAGGTCACTGAAGCTTTCTTT. This chain joins TRBV12-3 or TRBV12-4 and TRBJ1-1; D gene unclear. Trimming took off 6 bases at V and 4 bases at J, with 12 bases between the two ends. The CDR3 runs 13 residues.

The chain is built from TRBV7-9 and TRBJ2-5; perhaps D is TRBD1 or TRBD2 (5 bases each). The CDR3 totals 13 residues. Trimming removed 0 bases at V and 5 bases at J, with 7 bases between. In germline, CDR1 is SEHNR, CDR2 FQNEAQ (reference sequence). CDR3 amino acids: CASSLAGTETQYF. DNA of the CDR3: TGTGCCAGCAGCTTAGCGGGGACGGAGACCCAGTACTTC.

This clonotype was found a few times. This chain uses TRBV7-3 with TRBJ2-1; D call uncertain. CDR1 and CDR2 (germline): SGHTA, FQGTGA. The CDR3 has 15 residues. The ends were cut back, 3 bases at V and 0 bases at J, with 9 bases in the middle. This chain's CDR3 is CASSFAASSYNEQFF. DNA of the CDR3: TGTGCCAGCAGCTTCGCTGCTAGCTCCTACAATGAGCAGTTCTTC.

This clonotype appeared many times. The J gene is TRBJ1-1, the V gene TRBV2; D is uncertain. There are 14 residues in the CDR3. Trimming removed 5 bases at V and 0 bases at J, with 10 bases between. Germline V gene lookup returns CDR1 SNHLY and CDR2 FYNNEI. The CDR3 region is CASSSRWVNTEAFF. CDR3 sequence (DNA): TGTGCCAGCAGTTCCAGATGGGTGAACACTGAAGCTTTCTTT.

The chain recombines TRBV2 with TRBJ2-7, with D tentatively TRBD2 (5 bases). There are 12 residues in the CDR3. Germline-derived CDR1 and CDR2 are SNHLY and FYNNEI. V lost 7 bases, J lost 5 bases, and 12 bases lay in between. The DNA of the CDR3 is TGTGCCAGCAACCTCTCGGGGAACGAGCAGTACTTC. Translating gives CASNLSGNEQYF.

The V and J genes are TRBV30 and TRBJ1-5; D might be TRBD1 (6 bases). There are 14 residues in the CDR3. The V end was cut by 3 bases, the J end by 5 bases, with 14 bases between. From germline, CDR1 is GTSNPN and CDR2 SVGIG (reference sequence). The CDR3 DNA reads as TGTGCCTGGAGGGCCGGGGGGCTGGATCAGCCCCAGCATTTT. This gives the protein CAWRAGGLDQPQHF.